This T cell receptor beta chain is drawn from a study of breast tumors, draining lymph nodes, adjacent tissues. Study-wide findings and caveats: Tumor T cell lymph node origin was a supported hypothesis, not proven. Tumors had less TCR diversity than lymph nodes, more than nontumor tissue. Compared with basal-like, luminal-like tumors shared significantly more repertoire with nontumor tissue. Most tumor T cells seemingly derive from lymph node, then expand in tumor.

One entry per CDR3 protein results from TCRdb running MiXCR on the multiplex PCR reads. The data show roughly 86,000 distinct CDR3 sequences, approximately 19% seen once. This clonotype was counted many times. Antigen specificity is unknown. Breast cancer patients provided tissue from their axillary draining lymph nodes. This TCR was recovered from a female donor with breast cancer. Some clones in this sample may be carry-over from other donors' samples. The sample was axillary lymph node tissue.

CDR3 DNA sequence: TGTGCCAGCAGTGAAATGGGACTCCAAGAGACCCAGTACTTC. Translated, it gives CASSEMGLQETQYF. The V and J genes are TRBV6-1 and TRBJ2-5, with a tentative D call TRBD2 (6 bases). With 2 bases removed from V and 1 base from J, the gap between germline ends came to 8 bases. This CDR3 region has 14 residues. Germline-derived CDR1 and CDR2 are MNHNS and SASEGT.